There are a few counts of the clone carrying this TCR beta chain. MiXCR was run by TCRdb on the RT-PCR reads, yielding one entry per CDR3 protein. The sample includes about 680,000 distinct CDR3 sequences, 11% to 15% of them seen just once. The V and J ends lost 1 base and 1 base, in that order; junction bases with no gene match: 4. There are 15 residues in the CDR3. In germline, CDR1 is DFQATT, CDR2 SNEGSKA (reference sequence). The chain carries TRBV20-1 and TRBJ2-5, with 9 bases that match TRBD2. Sequencing was performed on memory CD4+ T cells from blood. The source of this sequence is a female donor in good health, serving as a healthy control. CDR3 residues: CSARVAGGPQETQYF. CDR3 sequence (DNA): TGCAGTGCTAGAGTTGCGGGAGGGCCCCAAGAGACCCAGTACTTC.